These 21 T cell receptor beta chains share one sample of origin, sequenced in a study of OX40 agonist ivuxolimab in advanced cancers. The data were produced by immunoSEQ multiplex PCR, yet TCRdb's version contains in-frame clones alone and is incomplete. The sample includes some 90,000 clones, about 92% seen only once; the top ten take more than 3%. The starting material was CD4+ or CD8+ T cells sorted from blood, obtained in a trial of the OX40 agonist ivuxolimab. The receptor source for this set is an adult with an advanced solid tumor such as melanoma, head and neck, liver or kidney cancer.

The CDR3 coding sequence is TGTGCCTGGAGGGGGGATAACACTGAAGCTTTCTTT. It is translated as CAWRGDNTEAFF. The chain recombines TRBV30 with TRBJ1-1, with D tentatively TRBD1 (5 bases). Germline V gene lookup returns CDR1 GTSNPN and CDR2 SVGIG (reference sequence). This CDR3 is 12 amino acids long. V was cut by 3 bases and J by 2 bases, with 7 bases left in between. The whole variable domain, filled in from reference TRBV30 and TRBJ1-1, reads SQTIHQWPATLVQPVGSPLSLECTVEGTSNPNLYWYRQAAGRGLQLLFYSVGIGQISSEVPQNLSASRPQDRQFILSSKKLLLSDSGFYLCAWRGDNTEAFFGQGTRLTVV.

The CDR3 here is CASSLWTASSSGNTIYF. In DNA, the CDR3 is TGTGCCAGCAGCTTATGGACAGCCTCCTCCTCTGGAAACACCATATATTTT. V gene TRBV11-2 combines with J gene TRBJ1-3; a weak D match, TRBD1 (6 bases). Germline values: CDR1 SGHAT, CDR2 FQNNGV. Trimming shortened V by 2 bases and J by 0 bases, and 14 bases separated the two germline ends. The CDR3 extends over 17 amino acids. Full variable domain (outside the CDR3, taken from reference TRBV11-2 and TRBJ1-3): EAGVAQSPRYKIIEKRQSVAFWCNPISGHATLYWYQQILGQGPKLLIQFQNNGVVDDSQLPKDRFSAERLKGVDSTLKIQPAKLEDSAVYLCASSLWTASSSGNTIYFGEGSWLTVV.

The V gene is TRBV28, the J gene TRBJ1-3; D gene ambiguous. Germline assignment: CDR1 MDHEN and CDR2 SYDVKM. With 3 bases removed from V and 0 bases from J, the gap between germline ends came to 9 bases. This CDR3 contains 15 residues. The DNA of the CDR3 is TGTGCCAGCAGTTTCACCCGGAACTCTGGAAACACCATATATTTT. Amino acid sequence: CASSFTRNSGNTIYF.

The genes are TRBV13 and TRBJ2-5; TRBD2 matches at 7 bases. This CDR3 has 14 amino acids. The V gene end was trimmed by 2 bases and the J gene end by 3 bases; junction bases not matched to a gene: 3. Germline assignment: CDR1 PRHDT and CDR2 FYEKMQ (reference sequence). For the CDR3, the DNA is TGTGCCAGCAGCTTACGAGGGAGGGAAGAGACCCAGTACTTC. The encoded protein is CASSLRGREETQYF.

This clone appeared once. This chain connects TRBV10-3 to TRBJ2-3; D is perhaps TRBD2 (7 bases). The CDR3 loop spans 14 amino acids. The germline V gene has CDR1 ENHRY and CDR2 SYGVKD. Trimming took 7 bases from V and 2 from J, leaving 13 bases between them. Here the CDR3 DNA reads TGTGCCATCACTCGGGGGGCCATCACAGATACGCAGTATTTT. This encodes CAITRGAITDTQYF.

This clone showed up just once. The identical CDR3 is also encoded by other nucleotide sequences in the sample. V is TRBV11-3 and J is TRBJ1-1, with D uncertain. Trimming cost V 1 base and J 1 base, with 4 bases left between them. Germline V lookup: CDR1 SGHNT, CDR2 YENEEA. This CDR3 spans 13 amino acids. This CDR3 is CASSLGTNTEAFF. The CDR3 nucleotides read TGTGCCAGCAGCTTAGGGACGAACACTGAAGCTTTCTTT.

The chain employs TRBV6-5 and TRBJ1-4; possibly TRBD1 for D (6 bases). V was clipped by 6 bases and J by 8 bases, with 7 bases between them. The V gene's germline CDR1 is MNHEY and CDR2 SVGAGI. The CDR3 sequence is 11 residues long. The CDR3 loop is CASRGGEKLFF. The CDR3 nucleotides are TGTGCCAGCAGAGGGGGGGAAAAACTGTTTTTT.

The genes are TRBV13 and TRBJ2-5; TRBD1 aligns across 8 bases. In germline, CDR1 is PRHDT, CDR2 FYEKMQ (reference sequence). V gave up 5 bases and J gave up 2 bases; unmatched junction bases: 4. The CDR3 is 14 residues long. CDR3 sequence: CASSATGGQETQYF. The DNA of the CDR3 is TGTGCCAGCAGCGCCACAGGGGGTCAAGAGACCCAGTACTTC.

This clone appeared a single time. The gene calls are TRBV4-1 and TRBJ2-3; D gene unclear. Germline-derived CDR1 and CDR2 are MGHRA and YSYEKL. The V and J ends lost 4 bases and 0 bases respectively, with 11 bases between them. This CDR3 region has 15 residues. The CDR3 sequence: CASSLLTASTDTQYF. CDR3 nucleotide sequence: TGCGCCAGCAGCCTGTTGACCGCTAGCACAGATACGCAGTATTTT.

This chain links TRBV19 with TRBJ2-7; TRBD1 aligns across 7 bases. The trim removed 6 bases at V and 2 bases at J, leaving 10 bases unmatched. The CDR3 covers 15 residues. Germline V gene lookup returns CDR1 LNHDA and CDR2 SQIVND (reference sequence). The CDR3 nucleotides are TGTGCCAGTAGCGCCGGGACAGAGACACCCTACGAGCAGTACTTC. This encodes CASSAGTETPYEQYF.

V usage is TRBV27 and J usage is TRBJ2-1; D is possibly TRBD2 (7 bases). The V gene's germline CDR1 is MNHEY and CDR2 SMNVEV (reference sequence). The CDR3 totals 14 residues. The V end was cut by 3 bases, the J end by 7 bases, with 13 bases between. The CDR3 bases are TGTGCCAGCAGTTTCGGGGGGCGCAGAAATGAGCAGTTCTTC. This translates into CASSFGGRRNEQFF.

V is TRBV6-1 and J is TRBJ2-1; TRBD2 agrees at 14 bases. The J segment lost 6 bases and the V segment lost 2 bases, leaving 3 bases of the junction unmatched. The germline V gene has CDR1 MNHNS and CDR2 SASEGT. The CDR3 runs 16 residues. The DNA for the CDR3 is TGTGCCAGCAGTGAACCCGGACTAGCGGGAGGCAATGAGCAGTTCTTC. This encodes CASSEPGLAGGNEQFF.

The rearrangement joins TRBV19 to TRBJ1-5; no reliable D call. Germline V gene lookup returns CDR1 LNHDA and CDR2 SQIVND (reference sequence). V was pared by 10 bases and J by 0 bases, with 13 bases between. This CDR3 is 14 amino acids long. The CDR3 DNA follows: TGTGCCACCGCCTACGGAGGTAGCAATCAGCCCCAGCATTTT. Translated, it gives CATAYGGSNQPQHF.

The rearrangement uses TRBV30 and TRBJ1-5; D ambiguous. The germline gives CDR1 GTSNPN, CDR2 SVGIG (reference sequence). The V end was cut by 2 bases, the J end by 4 bases, with 12 bases between. The CDR3 contains 14 residues. CDR3 DNA: TGTGCCTGGAGTCCAAGGACCGCTAATCAGCCCCAGCATTTT. This translates into CAWSPRTANQPQHF.

A single count supports this clone. The chain has TRBV29-1 and TRBJ2-1; 8 positions agree with TRBD2. J gave up 6 bases and V 3 bases, and 7 bases lay outside the gene matches. This CDR3 region has 14 residues. Germline values: CDR1 SQVTM, CDR2 ANQGSEA. The CDR3 DNA reads TGCAGCGTTGATCGGGGGACTAGAGGCAATGAGCAGTTCTTC. It yields the protein CSVDRGTRGNEQFF.

The chain is built from TRBV30 and TRBJ2-7; the match to TRBD2 covers 12 bases. This CDR3 is built from 17 residues. The trim removed 3 bases at V and 2 bases at J, leaving 11 bases unmatched. Germline V gene data show CDR1 as GTSNPN and CDR2 as SVGIG (reference sequence). The CDR3 region is CAWSVRTSGETPYEQYF. CDR3 nucleotide sequence: TGTGCCTGGAGCGTACGGACTAGCGGGGAGACCCCCTACGAGCAGTACTTC.

This chain joins TRBV5-4 and TRBJ2-1; TRBD1 matches at 10 bases. The CDR3 is 13 amino acids. V was pared by 9 bases and J by 3 bases, with 3 bases of the junction left unmatched. Germline V lookup: CDR1 SGHNT, CDR2 YYREEE (reference sequence). The CDR3 sequence is CAIWTGGYNEQFF. CDR3 in DNA: TGTGCCATCTGGACAGGGGGCTACAATGAGCAGTTCTTC.

This chain joins TRBV27 and TRBJ2-1; the match to TRBD2 covers 7 bases. CDR1 and CDR2 from the germline V gene are MNHEY and SMNVEV (reference sequence). V was pared by 2 bases and J by 9 bases, with 7 bases of the junction left unmatched. The length of the CDR3 is 14 residues. CDR3 residues: CASSLTLPGGEQFF. The CDR3 nucleotides are TGTGCCAGCAGTTTAACACTACCGGGAGGTGAGCAGTTCTTC.

The chain joins TRBV28 to TRBJ2-1, with D maybe TRBD2 (7 bases). In germline, CDR1 is MDHEN, CDR2 SYDVKM. The CDR3 has 17 amino acids. Deletions cut 6 bases from V and 8 bases from J, with 26 bases between. CDR3 sequence: CASRNLKGGGRNDEQFF. CDR3 sequence (DNA): TGTGCCAGCAGAAATCTAAAGGGGGGGGGCAGAAACGATGAGCAGTTCTTC.

The V gene is TRBV15, the J gene TRBJ2-3, with TRBD1 matching 9 bases. Germline V gene lookup returns CDR1 LNHNV and CDR2 YYDKDF (reference sequence). V lost 5 bases and J lost 2; bases outside the gene matches: 11. The CDR3 totals 17 residues. CDR3 nucleotide sequence: TGTGCCACCAGCGGCGACACCGGGACAGGGCCCACAGATACGCAGTATTTT. Translated: CATSGDTGTGPTDTQYF.

The chain couples TRBV28 to TRBJ1-3; 9 bases agree with TRBD1. CDR3 size: 17 residues. Germline V CDR1 and CDR2: MDHEN, SYDVKM. The V segment lost 3 bases and the J segment 4 bases; nucleotides outside the gene matches: 10. The CDR3 DNA reads as TGTGCCAGCAGTTTTGGGACAGGGTCCTTATCCGGAAACACCATATATTTT. It yields the protein CASSFGTGSLSGNTIYF.